The sequence of this T cell receptor (beta chain) was determined in a study of type 1 and type 2 diabetes patients. The wider study: From PBMCs, CD4+ and CD8+ T cells were isolated by magnetic microbeads.

This clonotype has just a few counts. The V segment lost 4 bases and the J segment 6 bases; nucleotides outside the gene matches: 5. This CDR3 contains 14 residues. Germline CDR1 is MNHEY and CDR2 is SVGAGI. Each participant gave 9.5 to 10 milliliters of peripheral blood. PCR was run on genomic DNA. The TCR beta CDR3 region was amplified using 30 forward and 13 reverse primers. One entry per CDR3 protein, called by TCRdb with MiXCR from the multiplex PCR reads. The table shows approximately 260,000 distinct CDR3 sequences, with around 50% occurring only once. Material: peripheral blood mononuclear cells (PBMCs). This chain uses TRBV6-5 with TRBJ1-4; 7 bases agree with TRBD1. The receptor's source is a man aged 18 to 29 with type 2 diabetes. The CDR3 spells CASSFDRVDEKLFF. CDR3 nucleotide sequence: TGTGCCAGCAGTTTTGACAGGGTAGATGAAAAACTGTTTTTT.